Below are 24 T cell receptor beta chains sequenced from a single sample in a study of blood T cells in healthy people across ages. Combining a sample-barcoded 5' primer with a J-beta primer mix, a second PCR ran for roughly 6 to 12 cycles. TCRdb re-called the 5' RACE reads through MiXCR, storing one row per CDR3 protein. The sample records over a million distinct CDR3 sequences, around 45% being singletons. Sequencing used blood. The source of these receptors is a woman aged 60-75 years in good health.

This clonotype appeared a single time. This chain uses TRBV20-1 with TRBJ2-3, with D possibly matching TRBD2 (5 bases). The CDR3 length is 17 residues. Germline-derived CDR1 and CDR2 are DFQATT and SNEGSKA (reference sequence). V dropped 4 bases and J dropped 0 bases, with 20 bases sitting between them. CDR3: CSANSRGPAKSTDTQYF. CDR3 DNA: TGCAGTGCTAACAGCCGGGGTCCAGCGAAAAGCACAGATACGCAGTATTTT.

This clonotype was observed many times. The chain carries TRBV29-1 and TRBJ2-5; TRBD2 matches 10 bases. The CDR3 has 12 amino acids. Germline V gene data show CDR1 as SQVTM and CDR2 as ANQGSEA. J gave up 5 bases and V 7 bases, and 4 bases lay outside the gene matches. The CDR3 spells CSAIAGGETQYF. CDR3 nucleotide sequence: TGCAGCGCTATAGCGGGAGGCGAGACCCAGTACTTC. The full variable domain, with the rest looked up from reference TRBV29-1 and TRBJ2-5, is SAVISQKPSRDICQRGTSLTIQCQVDSQVTMMFWYRQQPGQSLTLIATANQGSEATYESGFVIDKFPISRPNLTFSTLTVSNMSPEDSSIYLCSAIAGGETQYFGPGTRLLVL.

J is TRBJ2-7 and V is TRBV12-3 or TRBV12-4; tentatively, D is TRBD1 (6 bases). The CDR3 totals 16 residues. Trimming shortened V by 5 bases and J by 6 bases, and 23 bases separated the two germline ends. The CDR3 region is CASSQRETGPPAEQYF. The CDR3 region has the DNA TGTGCCAGCAGTCAAAGGGAGACAGGACCCCCCGCCGAGCAGTACTTC.

The rearrangement uses TRBV20-1 and TRBJ2-7; a weak D match, TRBD1 (5 bases). V lost 6 bases, J lost 1 base, and 13 bases lay in between. The CDR3 is 13 residues long. Germline V lookup: CDR1 DFQATT, CDR2 SNEGSKA (reference sequence). Here the CDR3 DNA reads TGCAGTGCCGAGACACCAGGGTCCTACGAGCAGTACTTC. Its translation: CSAETPGSYEQYF.

A few counts support this clonotype. CDR3 sequence (DNA): TGCAGCGCCGAAGATGAGCAGTTCTTC. It yields the protein CSAEDEQFF. The chain links TRBV29-1 to TRBJ2-1; no definite D call. Germline-derived CDR1 and CDR2 are SQVTM and ANQGSEA. Trimming pared 7 bases from V and 8 bases from J, leaving 6 bases between. The CDR3 covers 9 residues.

The table lists this clonotype with a few counts. The chain joins TRBV5-4 to TRBJ2-7, with D possibly being TRBD1 or TRBD2 (6 bases each). The J call is uncertain, as TRBJ2-5 better fits the DNA end. Germline lookup yields CDR1 SGHNT and CDR2 YYREEE (reference sequence). This CDR3 has 13 amino acids. CDR3 bases: TGTGCCGAGGGGAAGAGGAGGGGGGAGACCCAGTACTTC. Translation gives CAEGKRRGETQYF.

The chain is built from TRBV7-2 and TRBJ2-1; 9 bases map to TRBD1. Trimming removed 5 bases from V and 11 bases from J; junction bases left unmatched: 4. CDR3 size: 12 residues. Germline assignment: CDR1 SGHTA and CDR2 FQGNSA. The CDR3 spells CASSRDRAQQFF. Written as DNA, the CDR3 is TGTGCCAGCAGCCGGGACAGGGCCCAGCAGTTCTTC.

This clonotype appeared a single time. This chain links TRBV5-1 with TRBJ2-1, with TRBD2 matching over 7 bases. Per germline, CDR1 SGHRS and CDR2 YFSETQ. J lost 4 bases, V lost 4 bases, and 8 bases had no gene match. The CDR3 is 15 residues long. The CDR3 here is CASSALAGFYNEQFF. Written as DNA, the CDR3 is TGCGCCAGCAGCGCCTTAGCGGGTTTTTACAATGAGCAGTTCTTC.

This chain uses TRBV20-1 with TRBJ2-7; D ambiguous. CDR1 and CDR2 from the germline V gene are DFQATT and SNEGSKA (reference sequence). With 0 bases removed from V and 3 bases from J, the gap between germline ends came to 3 bases. The CDR3 is 11 residues long. CDR3 DNA sequence: TGCAGTGCTAGAGAGTTCTACGAGCAGTACTTC. This translates into CSAREFYEQYF.

V is TRBV5-6 and J is TRBJ2-3, with 8 bases lining up with TRBD1. Trimming removed 4 bases from V and 1 base from J; junction bases left unmatched: 14. This CDR3 is built from 18 residues. CDR1 is SGHDT and CDR2 is YYEEEE in the germline V gene. The CDR3 loop is CASSQGQGVFSGTDTQYF. CDR3 coding DNA: TGTGCCAGCAGCCAAGGACAGGGAGTCTTTTCGGGCACAGATACGCAGTATTTT.

The gene calls are TRBV15 and TRBJ2-1; 8 bases agree with TRBD1. Germline assignment: CDR1 LNHNV and CDR2 YYDKDF (reference sequence). Trimming took 0 bases from V and 6 from J; bases not matched to a gene: 4. The CDR3 covers 15 residues. CDR3 in amino acids: CATSRDGQGLNEQFF. The DNA for the CDR3 is TGTGCCACCAGCAGAGACGGACAGGGACTCAATGAGCAGTTCTTC.

In its sample, this clonotype was seen a few times. The rearrangement joins TRBV10-3 to TRBJ2-7; TRBD2 aligns across 7 bases. This CDR3 contains 13 residues. Trimming cost V 8 bases and J 6 bases; bases outside gene matches: 10. Germline CDR1 is ENHRY and CDR2 is SYGVKD. CDR3 amino acids: CAIRGEEGLEQYF. CDR3 nucleotide sequence: TGTGCCATCCGGGGGGAGGAGGGCCTCGAGCAGTACTTC.

The chain is built from TRBV6-4 and TRBJ2-6; D remains unclear. In germline, CDR1 is MRHNA, CDR2 SNTAGT. This CDR3 region has 12 residues. The CDR3 DNA follows: TGTGTCACCAAATCTGGGGCCAACGTCCTGACTTTC. It is translated as CVTKSGANVLTF.

This clonotype has a handful of counts. V is TRBV2 and J is TRBJ2-5; no definite D call. Germline lookup yields CDR1 SNHLY and CDR2 FYNNEI. The germline V and J ends were trimmed by 7 bases and 5 bases, with 8 bases remaining between them. The CDR3 has 11 residues. The CDR3 nucleotides read TGTGCCAGCAAGGCGGTGGAGACCCAGTACTTC. It is translated as CASKAVETQYF.

This clonotype was observed a few times. This chain uses TRBV12-3 or TRBV12-4 with TRBJ1-4; D is perhaps TRBD1 (6 bases). There are 14 residues in the CDR3. The V end lost 4 bases, the J end lost 3 bases, and 9 bases lay between the germline ends. CDR3 in DNA: TGTGCCAGCAGTTCAGGGGAGGCTAATGAAAAACTGTTTTTT. Encoded protein: CASSSGEANEKLFF.

The V call is TRBV20-1, the J call TRBJ1-4; D gene ambiguous. V was shortened by 2 bases and J by 0 bases, with 7 bases between the two germline ends. Germline CDR1 reads DFQATT; CDR2 reads SNEGSKA (reference sequence). CDR3 length: 14 amino acids. In nucleotides, the CDR3 is TGCAGTGCTAGACGCGGAGCAACTAATGAAAAACTGTTTTTT. Protein product: CSARRGATNEKLFF.

The chain is built from TRBV27 and TRBJ2-7; 8 bases agree with TRBD2. Per germline, CDR1 MNHEY and CDR2 SMNVEV (reference sequence). Trimming at V came to 5 bases and at J to 0 bases, leaving 6 bases not matched to a gene. This CDR3 comprises 15 residues. The CDR3 sequence is CASSAPGTSSYEQYF. The CDR3 DNA is TGTGCCAGCAGTGCACCCGGGACTAGCTCCTACGAGCAGTACTTC.

The chain joins TRBV2 to TRBJ2-7; 12 bases are shared with TRBD2. With the DNA end fitting TRBJ2-5 better, the J assignment may be wrong. This CDR3 contains 15 residues. CDR1 is SNHLY, CDR2 FYNNEI, per germline. The CDR3 reads CASTLTSGSKETQYF. CDR3 nucleotide sequence: TGTGCCAGCACACTGACTAGCGGGAGTAAGGAGACCCAGTACTTC.

This sequence joins TRBV27 and TRBJ2-7; TRBD2 agrees at 8 bases. The CDR3 has 14 residues. The germline CDR1 and CDR2 sequences are MNHEY and SMNVEV (reference sequence). Losses at the gene ends were 3 bases for V and 4 bases for J; bases not matched to a gene: 5. The CDR3 region is CASSFREGQYEQYF. Written as DNA, the CDR3 is TGTGCCAGCAGTTTTCGGGAGGGCCAATACGAGCAGTACTTC.

This clonotype was picked up a small number of times. The rearrangement links TRBV20-1 to TRBJ2-7; 9 nucleotides agree with TRBD2. This CDR3 contains 13 residues. Per germline, CDR1 DFQATT and CDR2 SNEGSKA (reference sequence). V was clipped by 4 bases and J by 2 bases; unmatched bases: 3. For the CDR3, the DNA is TGCAGTGCTAAGGCTAGCGGGACCTACGAGCAGTACTTC. Translating it yields CSAKASGTYEQYF.

The chain recombines TRBV28 with TRBJ2-1; the match to TRBD2 covers 7 bases. Germline lookup yields CDR1 MDHEN and CDR2 SYDVKM. After removal of 5 bases from V and 5 bases from J, the junction contained 12 bases not matched to a gene. The CDR3 has 16 amino acids. The CDR3 protein is CASSPSGGGIHNEQFF. The CDR3 DNA is TGTGCCAGCAGTCCCTCGGGCGGGGGTATCCACAATGAGCAGTTCTTC.

In its sample, this clonotype was seen a few times. V and J are TRBV24-1 and TRBJ2-3; D might be TRBD2 (6 bases). The CDR3 sequence is 13 residues long. Germline V gives CDR1 KGHDR, CDR2 SFDVKD. Trimming removed 4 bases from V and 11 bases from J, with 15 bases in between. CDR3 in DNA: TGTGCCACCAGTGAAACCGGGACTCAAATGCAGTATTTT. It encodes CATSETGTQMQYF.

Regarding this clonotype: A much larger clone lies a single base off, so this may be a read error. The chain is built from TRBV6-6 and TRBJ2-3, with D maybe TRBD2 (6 bases). The CDR3 runs 13 residues. In germline, CDR1 is MNHNY, CDR2 SVGAGI (reference sequence). The CDR3: CASSRKGGDTRYF. The DNA for the CDR3 is TGTGCCAGCAGCCGCAAAGGAGGGGATACGCGGTATTTT.

The chain is built from TRBV3-1 and TRBJ1-1; no reliable D call. This CDR3 comprises 12 residues. Deletions cut 4 bases from V and 11 bases from J, with 14 bases between. From germline, CDR1 is LGHDT and CDR2 YNNKEL (reference sequence). The CDR3 reads CASSRGGPSAFF. As DNA, the CDR3 is TGTGCCAGCAGCCGGGGTGGGCCGAGTGCTTTCTTT.